The source of this TCR beta chain is a study of blood T cell dynamics during melanoma immunotherapy. On the study more broadly: Metastatic melanoma patients received first-line pembrolizumab or nivolumab plus ipilimumab. Findings and limits, study-wide: Whether repertoire-driving clones were melanoma-specific could not be determined.

Comments on this clone: Its antigen is currently unknown.

Germline V gives CDR1 SNHLY, CDR2 FYNNEI. Losses at the gene ends were 4 bases for V and 0 bases for J; bases not matched to a gene: 9. There are 18 residues in the CDR3. As for time point: week 3, after first cycle of checkpoint inhibitor. Blood was drawn before treatment and at week 3 after checkpoint blockade. At 12 weeks after first infusion, RECIST 1.1 defined response for most patients. Measured with immunoSEQ multiplex PCR; TCRdb has only the in-frame clones, and not every one. The sample shows some 14,000 clones, 92% of them seen only once. The receptor's source is a human donor with melanoma. The material sequenced was blood, taken from a patient treated with checkpoint blockade. The chain combines TRBV2 with TRBJ1-6; TRBD1 agrees at 7 bases. The CDR3: CASSVPRQGSSYNSPLHF. The CDR3 coding sequence is TGTGCCAGCAGTGTCCCTAGACAGGGAAGCTCCTATAATTCACCCCTCCACTTT.